A selection of T cell receptor beta chains follows, all from one sample in a study of OX40 agonist ivuxolimab in advanced cancers. The data were produced by immunoSEQ multiplex PCR, yet TCRdb's version contains in-frame clones alone and is incomplete. The data hold under 85,000 clones, with over 90% observed a single time. Sequencing was performed on CD4+ or CD8+ T cells sorted from blood, taken in a trial of the OX40 agonist ivuxolimab. The receptors derive from an adult with an advanced solid tumor such as melanoma, head and neck, liver or kidney cancer. Each CDR3 is given with its conserved first and last residue. The D gene is left open where the match is weak. Clone sizes are given selectively: once, few, many, or a class where the clone is expanded.

j_call: TRBJ2-1
v_call: TRBV19
d_call: TRBD2
clone_size: -
cdr3_nt: TGTGCCAGTAGTAAGAAGCGGGGGGTTTACAATGAGCAGTTCTTC
cdr3_aa: CASSKKRGVYNEQFF

j_call: TRBJ2-1
v_call: TRBV7-9
d_call: -
clone_size: -
cdr3_nt: TGTGCCACCCGGACCTCCTACAATGAGCAGTTCTTC
cdr3_aa: CATRTSYNEQFF

j_call: TRBJ2-3
v_call: TRBV2
d_call: -
clone_size: -
cdr3_nt: TGTGCCAGCAGCCCCCTGAGCACAGATACGCAGTATTTT
cdr3_aa: CASSPLSTDTQYF

j_call: TRBJ2-7
v_call: TRBV27
d_call: -
clone_size: -
cdr3_nt: TGTGCCAGCAGCGATGGTGGGGGAATCTCCTACGAGCAGTACTTC
cdr3_aa: CASSDGGGISYEQYF

j_call: TRBJ2-1
v_call: TRBV6-5
d_call: TRBD1
clone_size: -
cdr3_nt: TGTGCCAGCAGCGTCGGGACAGGGGCTTACAATGAGCAGTTCTTC
cdr3_aa: CASSVGTGAYNEQFF

j_call: TRBJ2-1
v_call: TRBV6-5
d_call: TRBD2
clone_size: -
cdr3_nt: TGTGCCAGCAGCACAGGGCGGGGGGGGCACAATGAGCAGTTCTTC
cdr3_aa: CASSTGRGGHNEQFF

j_call: TRBJ2-7
v_call: TRBV6-5
d_call: -
clone_size: -
cdr3_nt: TGTGCCAGCGGGCCGGGGGCAGGGGTGATCGAGCAGTACTTC
cdr3_aa: CASGPGAGVIEQYF

j_call: TRBJ2-7
v_call: TRBV5-6
d_call: TRBD1
clone_size: -
cdr3_nt: TGTGCCAGCAGCTACGGGACAGGGGAGTTCTACGAGCAGTACTTC
cdr3_aa: CASSYGTGEFYEQYF

j_call: TRBJ1-1
v_call: TRBV5-1
d_call: TRBD1
clone_size: once
cdr3_nt: TGCGCCAGCAGCACGGGACAGAGGAACACTGAAGCTTTCTTT
cdr3_aa: CASSTGQRNTEAFF

j_call: TRBJ2-4
v_call: TRBV19
d_call: -
clone_size: -
cdr3_nt: TGTGCCAGTAGTATGTGGGACGCCGTTATGGCCAAAAACATTCAGTACTTC
cdr3_aa: CASSMWDAVMAKNIQYF

j_call: TRBJ2-7
v_call: TRBV7-9
d_call: -
clone_size: -
cdr3_nt: TGTGCCAGCAGCACCCGGACAGACAAGCAGTACTTC
cdr3_aa: CASSTRTDKQYF

j_call: TRBJ2-4
v_call: TRBV2
d_call: -
clone_size: few
cdr3_nt: TGTGCCAGCAGTGAAGGGGTCAGGGCGGTATCCCCCTCCTTC
cdr3_aa: CASSEGVRAVSPSF

j_call: TRBJ2-5
v_call: TRBV2
d_call: -
clone_size: -
cdr3_nt: TGTGCCAGCAGTTGGAAGGGGCGGGAGACCCAGTACTTC
cdr3_aa: CASSWKGRETQYF

j_call: TRBJ2-6
v_call: TRBV27
d_call: -
clone_size: -
cdr3_nt: TGTGCCAGCCCGCCCGGGACCGTGCCTTTC
cdr3_aa: CASPPGTVPF

j_call: TRBJ1-5
v_call: TRBV27
d_call: -
clone_size: -
cdr3_nt: TGTGCCAGCAGTTTATTCGGGGCCGACTATCAGCCCCAGCATTTT
cdr3_aa: CASSLFGADYQPQHF

j_call: TRBJ2-1
v_call: TRBV13
d_call: -
clone_size: once
cdr3_nt: TGTGCCAGCAGCTTGGGGACTGGTTACAATGAGCAGTTCTTC
cdr3_aa: CASSLGTGYNEQFF

j_call: TRBJ2-5
v_call: TRBV27
d_call: -
clone_size: -
cdr3_nt: TGTGCCAGCAGGAGCCGGGGGGAGACCCAGTACTTC
cdr3_aa: CASRSRGETQYF

j_call: TRBJ2-3
v_call: TRBV15
d_call: TRBD2
clone_size: -
cdr3_nt: TGTGCCACCAGCAGAGATGCGGGACTAGCGGGAGCGGACGGCACAGATACGCAGTATTTT
cdr3_aa: CATSRDAGLAGADGTDTQYF

j_call: TRBJ2-1
v_call: TRBV5-6
d_call: -
clone_size: -
cdr3_nt: TGTGCCAGCAGCTTAGGGCTAGCTGGTCCTGAGCAGTTCTTC
cdr3_aa: CASSLGLAGPEQFF

j_call: TRBJ1-2
v_call: TRBV7-9
d_call: -
clone_size: few
cdr3_nt: TGTGCCAGCAGCTCCGACGGGGCCCATCTCATCTATGGCTACACCTTC
cdr3_aa: CASSSDGAHLIYGYTF

j_call: TRBJ1-1
v_call: TRBV13
d_call: -
clone_size: -
cdr3_nt: TGTGCCAGCAGCTTAACTCTGGACCTAGAAGCTTTCTTT
cdr3_aa: CASSLTLDLEAFF

j_call: TRBJ1-1
v_call: TRBV29-1
d_call: -
clone_size: -
cdr3_nt: TGCAGCGTTGAATTACAGACAGCTTTCTTT
cdr3_aa: CSVELQTAFF

j_call: TRBJ2-2
v_call: TRBV7-9
d_call: -
clone_size: -
cdr3_nt: TGTGCCAGCAGCCCCGGAGCGGGGGAGCTGTTTTTT
cdr3_aa: CASSPGAGELFF

j_call: TRBJ2-5
v_call: TRBV7-9
d_call: TRBD2
clone_size: -
cdr3_nt: TGTGCCAGCAGCTTATCCTTGACTAGCGGGACACAAGAGACCCAGTACTTC
cdr3_aa: CASSLSLTSGTQETQYF

j_call: TRBJ2-5
v_call: TRBV21-1
d_call: -
clone_size: -
cdr3_nt: TGTGCCAGCAACCCTCTCCCGGGACAGTATAGTGGGACCCAGTACTTC
cdr3_aa: CASNPLPGQYSGTQYF

j_call: TRBJ2-7
v_call: TRBV4-1
d_call: -
clone_size: -
cdr3_nt: TGCGCCAGCAGCCAGGTTACCCAGGGAGAGGAGTACGAGCAGTACTTC
cdr3_aa: CASSQVTQGEEYEQYF

j_call: TRBJ1-2
v_call: TRBV29-1
d_call: TRBD1
clone_size: -
cdr3_nt: TGCAGCGCCGGGACAGGGGAAGACTATGGCTACACCTTC
cdr3_aa: CSAGTGEDYGYTF

j_call: TRBJ2-5
v_call: TRBV14
d_call: TRBD2
clone_size: -
cdr3_nt: TGTGCCAGCAGCTCACCTAGGGGACTAGCGCATGTACTACAAGAGACCCAGTACTTC
cdr3_aa: CASSSPRGLAHVLQETQYF

j_call: TRBJ1-2
v_call: TRBV9
d_call: -
clone_size: -
cdr3_nt: TGTGCCAGCAGCGTAGGGGGCGGCTTCTATGGCTACACCTTC
cdr3_aa: CASSVGGGFYGYTF

j_call: TRBJ2-5
v_call: TRBV5-1
d_call: -
clone_size: -
cdr3_nt: TGCGCCAGCAGCTTGGGGGGCAGGGCCCAAGAGACCCAGTACTTC
cdr3_aa: CASSLGGRAQETQYF

j_call: TRBJ2-1
v_call: TRBV27
d_call: -
clone_size: -
cdr3_nt: TGTGCCAGCAGTCCTCAAATTCCGAGGGATGAGCAGTTCTTC
cdr3_aa: CASSPQIPRDEQFF

j_call: TRBJ1-2
v_call: TRBV20-1
d_call: -
clone_size: -
cdr3_nt: TGCAGTGCCCGTGACCACTATGGCTACACCTTC
cdr3_aa: CSARDHYGYTF

j_call: TRBJ1-4
v_call: TRBV27
d_call: TRBD1
clone_size: -
cdr3_nt: TGTGCCAGCAGACCCGGACAGGGTGGTTATGAAAAACTGTTTTTT
cdr3_aa: CASRPGQGGYEKLFF

j_call: TRBJ2-4
v_call: TRBV28
d_call: -
clone_size: -
cdr3_nt: TGTGCCAGCAACGTCCCCCGGTACTCCAACATTCAGTACTTC
cdr3_aa: CASNVPRYSNIQYF

j_call: TRBJ2-7
v_call: TRBV12-5
d_call: -
clone_size: -
cdr3_nt: TGTGCTAGTGGTTTGGGGGTTTATAGCTACGAGCAGTACTTC
cdr3_aa: CASGLGVYSYEQYF

j_call: TRBJ1-2
v_call: TRBV7-8
d_call: TRBD1
clone_size: -
cdr3_nt: TGTGCCAGCAGCTCCAGGCCCCCGGGACAGGGGGAGGGCTACACCTTC
cdr3_aa: CASSSRPPGQGEGYTF

j_call: TRBJ1-4
v_call: TRBV6-5
d_call: TRBD1
clone_size: -
cdr3_nt: TGTGCCAGCAGTTACGGGGAGGGGGCGGAAAAACTGTTTTTT
cdr3_aa: CASSYGEGAEKLFF

j_call: TRBJ1-4
v_call: TRBV19
d_call: -
clone_size: -
cdr3_nt: TGTGCCAGTAGGGGGGGGCGCGATGAAAAACTGTTTTTT
cdr3_aa: CASRGGRDEKLFF

j_call: TRBJ2-7
v_call: TRBV10-2
d_call: -
clone_size: -
cdr3_nt: TGCGCCAGTAGTGGATACACCACACCGGGGGCGGGCTACGAGCAGTACTTC
cdr3_aa: CASSGYTTPGAGYEQYF

j_call: TRBJ1-1
v_call: TRBV5-4
d_call: -
clone_size: -
cdr3_nt: TGTGCCAGCAGCTTGAGGGTGGCCACTGAAGCTTTCTTT
cdr3_aa: CASSLRVATEAFF

j_call: TRBJ1-2
v_call: TRBV2
d_call: -
clone_size: -
cdr3_nt: TGTGCCAGCAGTGTTCCGGACCAAAGCTATGGCTACACCTTC
cdr3_aa: CASSVPDQSYGYTF

j_call: TRBJ2-7
v_call: TRBV4-3
d_call: -
clone_size: -
cdr3_nt: TGCGCCAGCAGCCAATGGACAGCCACTTCCTACGAGCAGTACTTC
cdr3_aa: CASSQWTATSYEQYF

j_call: TRBJ1-5
v_call: TRBV2
d_call: -
clone_size: -
cdr3_nt: TGTGCCAGCAGTGTGTACGGTGGCAATCAGCCCCAGCATTTT
cdr3_aa: CASSVYGGNQPQHF

j_call: TRBJ1-2
v_call: TRBV6-5
d_call: -
clone_size: -
cdr3_nt: TGTGCCAGCAGTTACGGGGGATCTAACTATGGCTACACCTTC
cdr3_aa: CASSYGGSNYGYTF

j_call: TRBJ1-4
v_call: TRBV4-1
d_call: -
clone_size: -
cdr3_nt: TGCGCCAGCAGCCAAGGATCCGGGGGGAATGAAAAACTGTTTTTT
cdr3_aa: CASSQGSGGNEKLFF

j_call: TRBJ2-2
v_call: TRBV11-2
d_call: -
clone_size: -
cdr3_nt: TGTGCCAGCGCCCCGGGGCTGGGCATCCGCGGGGAGCTGTTTTTT
cdr3_aa: CASAPGLGIRGELFF

j_call: TRBJ2-7
v_call: TRBV11-2
d_call: -
clone_size: few
cdr3_nt: TGTGCCAGCAGTAACTACGAGCAGTACTTC
cdr3_aa: CASSNYEQYF

j_call: TRBJ1-3
v_call: TRBV5-1
d_call: TRBD1
clone_size: -
cdr3_nt: TGCGCCAGCAGCTTGGACAGGGGAGCTGGAAACACCATATATTTT
cdr3_aa: CASSLDRGAGNTIYF

j_call: TRBJ2-1
v_call: TRBV5-1
d_call: TRBD2
clone_size: -
cdr3_nt: TGCGCCAGCAGCTTCGGCGGGAGGGCCGGCGATGAGCAGTTCTTC
cdr3_aa: CASSFGGRAGDEQFF

j_call: TRBJ2-1
v_call: TRBV2
d_call: -
clone_size: -
cdr3_nt: TGTGCCAGCAGTGTTCCTAGCGCCTACAATGAGCAGTTCTTC
cdr3_aa: CASSVPSAYNEQFF

j_call: TRBJ2-5
v_call: TRBV18
d_call: TRBD2
clone_size: -
cdr3_nt: TGTGCCAGCTCACCACCGCCTAGCGGGAAAGAGACCCAGTACTTC
cdr3_aa: CASSPPPSGKETQYF

j_call: TRBJ2-1
v_call: TRBV4-1
d_call: TRBD2
clone_size: -
cdr3_nt: TGCGCCAGCAGCCCCCGGACTAGCGGGAGTCCAGAGCAGTTCTTC
cdr3_aa: CASSPRTSGSPEQFF

j_call: TRBJ2-5
v_call: TRBV9
d_call: -
clone_size: -
cdr3_nt: TGTGCCAGCAGCGTAGGGTCGTGGAGACAAGAGACCCAGTACTTC
cdr3_aa: CASSVGSWRQETQYF